One sample yielded the 23 T cell receptor beta chains listed below, sequenced in a study of low-dose radiotherapy and immunotherapy resistance in tumors. Time point in this sample: before trial treatment. Alpha- and beta-chain coverage of first-strand cDNA came from TRAV- and TRBV-specific primers. TCR amplification used about 18 PCR cycles, a constant-region primer and a V-primer adapter. TCRdb re-called the reads with MiXCR, one entry per CDR3 protein. The sample contains tens of thousands of distinct CDR3 sequences, 15% to 20% of which appear only once. Sample: PBMCs, taken before treatment. The receptors were sampled from a male donor with prostate cancer.

A note on this clonotype: It is likely a read error: a sequence one base away is far more abundant. The chain couples TRBV5-1 to TRBJ2-1; 8 bases map to TRBD2. V was clipped by 5 bases and J by 10 bases; unmatched bases: 8. There are 13 residues in the CDR3. Germline V gene data show CDR1 as SGHRS and CDR2 as YFSETQ. The DNA for the CDR3 is TGCGCCAGCAGTCCCGGGGGGGTTTACGAGCAGTTCTTC. It specifies CASSPGGVYEQFF.

Of note for this clonotype: A much larger clone lies a single base off, so this may be a read error. The chain recombines TRBV7-9 with TRBJ2-7; the match to TRBD2 covers 10 bases. The germline V gene has CDR1 SEHNR and CDR2 FQNEAQ (reference sequence). The CDR3 length is 14 residues. Trimming took 1 base from V and 7 from J; bases not matched to a gene: 4. The CDR3 here is CASSLDLAGDEQYF. The DNA of the CDR3 is TGTGCCAGCAGCTTAGATCTAGCGGGGGATGAGCAGTACTTC.

On this clonotype itself: This likely traces to a read error, being one base from a far larger clone. The chain employs TRBV14 and TRBJ2-5, with D perhaps TRBD2 (7 bases). V lost 7 bases and J 11 bases, leaving 29 bases between the germline ends. Germline CDR1 SGHDN, CDR2 FVKESK. This CDR3 spans 16 amino acids. DNA for the CDR3: TGTGCCAGCAAGGGGGGGAGCGGGACCACCTACAATGAGCAGTACTTC. Encoded protein: CASKGGSGTTYNEQYF.

On this clonotype itself: A far larger clone is off by one base, so a read error is likely. The chain recombines TRBV5-8 with TRBJ2-2, with 10 bases aligning to TRBD2. The CDR3 length is 16 residues. Germline V gives CDR1 SGHTS, CDR2 YDEGEE. CDR3 coding DNA: TGTCCCAGCAGCATCCTAGCGGGGGCTAACACCGGGGAGCTGTTTTTT. Encoded protein: CPSSILAGANTGELFF.

This clonotype was seen many times. This chain links TRBV30 with TRBJ2-3; D possibly corresponds to TRBD1 (5 bases). V was trimmed by 1 base and J by 5 bases, leaving 13 bases between them. This CDR3 has 14 residues. Looked up from germline, CDR1 is GTSNPN and CDR2 is SVGIG (reference sequence). CDR3 bases: TGTGCCTGGAGTGGGGCAGGGTCGGTAGATACGCAGTATTTT. Its translation is CAWSGAGSVDTQYF.

As to this clonotype: This likely reflects a read error, since a far larger clone is one base away. The J gene is TRBJ2-7, the V gene TRBV6-8; perhaps D is TRBD1 or TRBD2 (6 bases each). V gave up 2 bases and J gave up 7 bases, with 18 bases separating them. The V gene's germline CDR1 is MNHGY and CDR2 SAAAGT. The CDR3 contains 15 residues. CDR3 residues: CASSYMGGSYNEQYF. CDR3 DNA: TGTGCCAGCAGTTACATGGGGGGCTCCTACAATGAGCAGTACTTC.

This clonotype was found many times. The J gene is TRBJ2-7, the V gene TRBV7-2; 8 nucleotides agree with TRBD2. V gave up 2 bases and J gave up 6 bases; unmatched junction bases: 9. This CDR3 has 15 amino acids. CDR1 SGHTA and CDR2 FQGNSA come from the germline V gene. The CDR3 region is CASSLFGGGPIEQYF. The CDR3, as DNA: TGTGCCAGCAGCTTATTCGGCGGGGGGCCCATCGAGCAGTACTTC.

This clonotype was seen ten or more times. The chain carries TRBV20-1 and TRBJ2-4; D not resolved. CDR3 length equals 18 residues. V was clipped by 1 base and J by 0 bases, with 19 bases between them. Germline V gives CDR1 DFQATT, CDR2 SNEGSKA (reference sequence). The CDR3 protein is CSARAPRPDGLAKNIQYF. The CDR3 bases are TGCAGTGCTAGAGCCCCCCGGCCGGACGGATTAGCCAAAAACATTCAGTACTTC.

The V call is TRBV3-1, the J call TRBJ1-2; weak D call: TRBD1 (6 bases). The V gene's germline CDR1 is LGHDT and CDR2 YNNKEL (reference sequence). This CDR3 has 14 residues. Between the trimmed V and J ends, which lost 1 base and 7 bases, there was a span of 13 bases. In DNA, the CDR3 is TGTGCCAGCAGCCAAGTGGGGGGGCTAGTTGGCTACACCTTC. This translates into CASSQVGGLVGYTF.

This clonotype was counted ten times or more. This chain uses TRBV20-1 with TRBJ2-5; 10 nucleotides agree with TRBD2. V was clipped by 0 bases and J by 4 bases; unmatched bases: 8. This CDR3 region has 16 residues. Germline lookup yields CDR1 DFQATT and CDR2 SNEGSKA (reference sequence). In nucleotides, the CDR3 is TGCAGTGCTAGAGATGTCAGCGGGGGGGGTGGAGAGACCCAGTACTTC. Protein: CSARDVSGGGGETQYF.

This clonotype was counted between two and nine times. This chain links TRBV6-2 or TRBV6-3 with TRBJ2-1; D not certain. CDR1 is MNHEY, CDR2 SVGEGT, per germline. CDR3 length: 14 amino acids. V was clipped by 0 bases and J by 2 bases, with 5 bases between them. Written as DNA, the CDR3 is TGTGCCAGCAGTTACTCCGGACCCTACAATGAGCAGTTCTTC. Its translation: CASSYSGPYNEQFF.

This clonotype was found many times. The V and J genes are TRBV9 and TRBJ2-1; D might be TRBD2 (5 bases). Looked up from germline, CDR1 is SGDLS and CDR2 is YYNGEE. Trimming took off 1 base at V and 6 bases at J, with 17 bases between the two ends. This CDR3 has 16 residues. CDR3 protein: CASSVTEPGLINEQFF. CDR3 nucleotides: TGTGCCAGCAGCGTAACCGAACCGGGGTTAATCAATGAGCAGTTCTTC.

This clonotype has just a few counts. The V and J genes are TRBV27 and TRBJ2-3; 8 bases match TRBD2. The CDR3 contains 17 residues. CDR1 and CDR2 (germline): MNHEY, SMNVEV (reference sequence). The trim removed 8 bases at V and 1 base at J, leaving 14 bases unmatched. The CDR3 sequence is CASPWSAGGSGTDTQYF. The CDR3 bases are TGTGCCAGCCCGTGGTCGGCGGGGGGTTCGGGCACAGATACGCAGTATTTT.

This clonotype was recorded only once. A much bigger clone sits one base away, suggesting this may be a read error. Here the CDR3 DNA reads TGTGCCACCAGTGAGTTTCGAGGGGCCAACACCGGGGAGCTGTTTTTT. This translates into CATSEFRGANTGELFF. This chain joins TRBV24-1 and TRBJ2-2; D is tentatively TRBD1 or TRBD2 (5 bases each). The V gene lost 4 bases and the J gene lost 2 bases, with 13 bases spanning the gap. The CDR3 is 16 amino acids. Germline V gene data show CDR1 as KGHDR and CDR2 as SFDVKD.

This sequence joins TRBV6-2 or TRBV6-3 and TRBJ2-3; 8 nucleotides agree with TRBD1. The germline V gene has CDR1 MNHEY and CDR2 SVGEGT. With V trimmed by 5 bases and J by 1 base, 5 bases remained unmatched. The CDR3 totals 15 residues. CDR3 protein: CASSGKGQGTDTQYF. In DNA, the CDR3 is TGTGCCAGCAGTGGAAAGGGACAGGGCACAGATACGCAGTATTTT.

This clonotype was detected only a few times. The chain employs TRBV5-1 and TRBJ2-7, with D tentatively TRBD2 (5 bases). V lost 2 bases and J 6 bases, leaving 15 bases between the germline ends. This CDR3 is 14 amino acids long. Germline assignment: CDR1 SGHRS and CDR2 YFSETQ. CDR3 in amino acids: CASSFTGSPGEQYF. In DNA, the CDR3 is TGCGCCAGCAGCTTCACGGGATCCCCGGGCGAGCAGTACTTC.

This clonotype was detected ten times or more. The chain uses TRBV18 and TRBJ2-3; TRBD2 aligns across 10 bases. The V gene end was trimmed by 3 bases and the J gene end by 4 bases; junction bases not matched to a gene: 7. The CDR3 has 16 amino acids. Germline loops: CDR1 KGHSH, CDR2 LQKENI. The CDR3 here is CASSPASGGGADTQYF. The CDR3 DNA reads TGTGCCAGCTCACCCGCTAGCGGGGGAGGCGCAGATACGCAGTATTTT.

At least ten counts were recorded for this clonotype. V and J are TRBV4-1 and TRBJ2-5; the match to TRBD1 covers 7 bases. The germline V gene has CDR1 MGHRA and CDR2 YSYEKL. Trimming removed 0 bases from V and 2 bases from J; junction bases left unmatched: 3. This CDR3 has 15 residues. The CDR3 here is CASSQEGDRQETQYF. The CDR3 nucleotides read TGCGCCAGCAGCCAAGAAGGGGACAGACAAGAGACCCAGTACTTC.

This clonotype was counted many times. The CDR3 protein is CASSEQGTEDYGYTF. The DNA of the CDR3 is TGTGCCAGCAGTGAACAGGGGACAGAAGACTATGGCTACACCTTC. V usage is TRBV6-1 and J usage is TRBJ1-2; TRBD1 matches at 7 bases. CDR1 is MNHNS, CDR2 SASEGT, per germline. V gave up 2 bases and J gave up 3 bases; unmatched junction bases: 6. The CDR3 length is 15 residues.

There are many counts of this clonotype. The CDR3 protein is CASKGVGIPYSDTQYF. The CDR3 nucleotides are TGTGCCAGCAAAGGAGTAGGAATTCCCTATTCAGATACGCAGTATTTT. The V and J genes are TRBV6-2 or TRBV6-3 and TRBJ2-3; D remains ambiguous. Looked up from germline, CDR1 is MNHEY and CDR2 is SVGEGT. The CDR3 has 16 residues. V lost 7 bases and J 4 bases, leaving 21 bases between the germline ends.

This clonotype was seen repeatedly, ten times or more. J is TRBJ1-1 and V is TRBV7-3, with D maybe TRBD1 (6 bases). V shed 5 bases and J shed 2 bases, with 12 bases lying between them. Germline CDR1 is SGHTA and CDR2 is FQGTGA. This CDR3 region has 14 residues. This CDR3 is CASSLGGGNTEAFF. The CDR3 nucleotides are TGTGCCAGCAGCCTAGGGGGGGGAAACACTGAAGCTTTCTTT.

The chain employs TRBV19 and TRBJ2-3, with D unresolved. CDR1 is LNHDA and CDR2 is SQIVND in the germline V gene (reference sequence). The CDR3 has 15 amino acids. With 4 bases removed from V and 2 bases from J, the gap between germline ends came to 13 bases. CDR3 protein: CASSKGQQVTDTQYF. The CDR3 DNA reads TGTGCCAGTAGTAAAGGGCAGCAAGTCACAGATACGCAGTATTTT.

Ten or more counts support this clonotype. V gene TRBV20-1 combines with J gene TRBJ1-5; a weak D match, TRBD1 (6 bases). CDR1 is DFQATT, CDR2 SNEGSKA, per germline (reference sequence). The ends were cut back, 6 bases at V and 0 bases at J, with 21 bases in the middle. This CDR3 spans 17 amino acids. CDR3 amino acids: CSAQDGGSPYSNQPQHF. The CDR3 DNA sequence: TGCAGTGCCCAGGATGGGGGCTCCCCGTATAGCAATCAGCCCCAGCATTTT.